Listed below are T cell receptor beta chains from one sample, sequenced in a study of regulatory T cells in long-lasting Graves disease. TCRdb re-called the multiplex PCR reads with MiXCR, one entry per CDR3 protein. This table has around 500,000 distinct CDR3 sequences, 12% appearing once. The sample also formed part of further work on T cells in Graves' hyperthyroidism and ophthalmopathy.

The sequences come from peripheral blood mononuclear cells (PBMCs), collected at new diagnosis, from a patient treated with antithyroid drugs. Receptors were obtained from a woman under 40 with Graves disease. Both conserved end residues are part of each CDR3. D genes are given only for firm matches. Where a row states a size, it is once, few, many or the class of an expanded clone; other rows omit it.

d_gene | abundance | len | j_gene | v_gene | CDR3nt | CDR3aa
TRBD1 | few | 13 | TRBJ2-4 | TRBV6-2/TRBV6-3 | TGTGCCAGCAACAAAGACAGGGCCCGGGTTCAGTACTTC | CASNKDRARVQYF
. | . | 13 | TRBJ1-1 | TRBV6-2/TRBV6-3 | TGTGCCAGCAGTCCGGACACATACACTGAAGCTTTCTTT | CASSPDTYTEAFF
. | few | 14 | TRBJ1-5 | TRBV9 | TGTGCCAGCAGCGGACGGGAGAACAATCAGCCCCAGCATTTT | CASSGRENNQPQHF
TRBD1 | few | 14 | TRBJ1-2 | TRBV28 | TGTGCCAGCAGTTTCGAAATACAGGGGAATGGCTACACCTTC | CASSFEIQGNGYTF
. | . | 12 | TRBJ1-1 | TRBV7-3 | TGTGCCAGCAGCTTAACGGGCAGTAACGTTTTCTTT | CASSLTGSNVFF
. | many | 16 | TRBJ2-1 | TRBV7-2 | TGTGCCAGCAGCTTATCCTCTGCGGGTTCTTACAATGAGCAGTTCTTC | CASSLSSAGSYNEQFF
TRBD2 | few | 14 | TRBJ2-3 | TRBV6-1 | TGTGCCAGCAATACGGGAGGGGCAGTAGATACGCAGTATTTT | CASNTGGAVDTQYF
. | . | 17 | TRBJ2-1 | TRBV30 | TGTGCCTGGAGTGGGGACGCTACCTTCACTCCGTACAATGAGCAGTTCTTC | CAWSGDATFTPYNEQFF
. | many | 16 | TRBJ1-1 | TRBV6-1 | TGTGCCAGCTCTTACTACCGGGACATCGGGTGGGATGAAGCTTTCTTT | CASSYYRDIGWDEAFF
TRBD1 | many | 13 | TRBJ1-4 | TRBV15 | TGTGCCACCCTTGGACAGGGGGGTGAAAAACTGTTTTTT | CATLGQGGEKLFF
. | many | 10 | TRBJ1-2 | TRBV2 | TGTGCCAGCTTGGTCTATGGCTACACCTTC | CASLVYGYTF
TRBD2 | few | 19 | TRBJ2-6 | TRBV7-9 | TGTGCCAGCAGCTCAGATTGGGGGGGAAGAAGCTCTGGGGCCAACGTCCTGACTTTC | CASSSDWGGRSSGANVLTF
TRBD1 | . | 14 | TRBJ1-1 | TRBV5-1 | TGCGCCAGCAGTACACAGGGGACGAGCACTGAAGCTTTCTTT | CASSTQGTSTEAFF
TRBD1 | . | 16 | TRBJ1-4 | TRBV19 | TGTGCCAGTAGTGAGGACAGGGGGCTCTTTAATGAAAAACTGTTTTTT | CASSEDRGLFNEKLFF
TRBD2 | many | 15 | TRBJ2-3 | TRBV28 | TGTGCCAGCAGTTTAACATCGGGACTAGCGGGGATCAAGTATTTT | CASSLTSGLAGIKYF
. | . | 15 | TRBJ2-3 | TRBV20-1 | TGCAGTGCTAGTAGGGCTAGCGGACAGGAGGATACGCAGTATTTT | CSASRASGQEDTQYF
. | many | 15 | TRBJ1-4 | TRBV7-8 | TGTGCCAGCAGCTTAGGGCCAGACAGGCCTGCAAAACTGTTTTTT | CASSLGPDRPAKLFF
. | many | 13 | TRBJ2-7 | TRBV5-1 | TGCGCCAGCAGCACGGACGGAGGAGGAGGGCAGTACTTC | CASSTDGGGGQYF
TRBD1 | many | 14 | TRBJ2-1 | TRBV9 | TGTGCCAGCAGCGCCTACAGGGGGCACGGTGAGCAGTTCTTC | CASSAYRGHGEQFF
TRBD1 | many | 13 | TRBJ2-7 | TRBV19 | TGTGCCACACGAGGACAGGGATACTACGAGCAGTACTTC | CATRGQGYYEQYF
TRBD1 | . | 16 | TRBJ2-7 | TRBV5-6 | TGTGCCAGCAGCTTGGTCCCGGGACAGGGGATCTACGAGCAGTACTTC | CASSLVPGQGIYEQYF
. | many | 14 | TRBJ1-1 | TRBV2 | TGTGCCAGCAAAGTAGAACAGTTGAACACTGAAGCTTTCTTT | CASKVEQLNTEAFF
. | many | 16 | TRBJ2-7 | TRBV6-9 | TGTGCCAGCAGTTACTCGAATACGTCCATCTCCCCCGAGCAGTACTTC | CASSYSNTSISPEQYF
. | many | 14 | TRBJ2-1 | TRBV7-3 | TGTGCCAGCAGCCCTCAGCGGAACTACAATGAGCAGTTCTTC | CASSPQRNYNEQFF
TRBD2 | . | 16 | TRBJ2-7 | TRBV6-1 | TGTGCCAGCAGGGAGAGCGGGACTAGCGGGACCTACGAGCAGTACTTC | CASRESGTSGTYEQYF
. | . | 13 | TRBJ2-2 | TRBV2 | TGTGCCAGCAAACGCAGGTCGGCCGGGGAGCTGTCTTTT | CASKRRSAGELSF
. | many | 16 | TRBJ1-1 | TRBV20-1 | TGCAGTGCTCGTACTTCAGGTAACTTGATGAACACTGAAGCTTTCTTT | CSARTSGNLMNTEAFF
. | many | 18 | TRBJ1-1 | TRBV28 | TGTGCCAGCAGTTTAAGTGGGGGAAAAGCGGAGGAGGACACTGAAGCTTTCTTT | CASSLSGGKAEEDTEAFF
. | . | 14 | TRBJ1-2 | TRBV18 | TGTGCCAGCTCACCCAACAGGGACCTCTATGGCTACACCTTC | CASSPNRDLYGYTF
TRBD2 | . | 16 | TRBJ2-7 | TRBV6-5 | TGTGCCAGCAGTTACTCAGCGGGAGGGTCGCCCTACGAGCAGTACTTC | CASSYSAGGSPYEQYF
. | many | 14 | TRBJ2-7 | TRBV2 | TGTGCCAGCAACCTTCGGCAGGGTATCTACGAGCAGTACTTC | CASNLRQGIYEQYF
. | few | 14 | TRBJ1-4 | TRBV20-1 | TGCAGTGCTGGGGGGGGCGCAACTAATGAAAAACTGTTTTTT | CSAGGGATNEKLFF
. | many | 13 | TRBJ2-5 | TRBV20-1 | TGCAGTGCTAGACCTAGGGGCGAGGAGACCCAGTACTTC | CSARPRGEETQYF
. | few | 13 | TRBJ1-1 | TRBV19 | TGTGCCAGTAGTAAATACAGGTACACTGAAGCTTTCTTT | CASSKYRYTEAFF
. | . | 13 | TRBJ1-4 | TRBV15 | TGTGCCACCAGTGGTGGGTTTAATGAAAAACTGTTTTTT | CATSGGFNEKLFF
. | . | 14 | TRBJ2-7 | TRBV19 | TGTGCCAGTAGTATCGGCGCGCCAACCTACGAGCAGTACTTC | CASSIGAPTYEQYF
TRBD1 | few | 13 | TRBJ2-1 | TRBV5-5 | TGTGCCAGCAGCTTCCAGGGACAGGGCGAGCAGTTCTTC | CASSFQGQGEQFF
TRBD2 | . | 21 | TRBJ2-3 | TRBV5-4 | TGTGCCAGCAGCTCACAGACCCTAGCGGGAGGGCCGTTTAGCCACGCAGATACGCAGTATTTT | CASSSQTLAGGPFSHADTQYF
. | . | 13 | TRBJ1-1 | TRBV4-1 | TGCGCCAGCAGCCAGACCTCCAACACTGAAGCTTTCTTT | CASSQTSNTEAFF
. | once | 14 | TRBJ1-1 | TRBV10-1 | TGCGCCAGCAGTGATGCCGGGGCGAAAACTGAAGCTTTCTTT | CASSDAGAKTEAFF
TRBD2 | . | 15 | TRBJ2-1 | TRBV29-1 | TGCAGCGTTGAAGGTGGCGGGAGGTTCTACAATGAGCAGTTCTTC | CSVEGGGRFYNEQFF
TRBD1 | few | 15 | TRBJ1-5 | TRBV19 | TGTGCCAGTAGGGGGGCCGGGACAGGGAGTCAGCCCCAGCATTTT | CASRGAGTGSQPQHF
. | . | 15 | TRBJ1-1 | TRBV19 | TGTGCCAGTAGTATTTGGCAAGTGAAGAACACTGAAGCTCTCTTT | CASSIWQVKNTEALF
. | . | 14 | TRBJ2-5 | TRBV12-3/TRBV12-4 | TGTGCCAGCAGGAATGGAGGAGGAGAGAGGACCCAGTACTTC | CASRNGGGERTQYF
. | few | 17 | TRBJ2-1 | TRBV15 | TGTGCCACCAGCAGAGGGGGGGTTCGGCGGGCCAACAATGAGCAGTTCTTC | CATSRGGVRRANNEQFF
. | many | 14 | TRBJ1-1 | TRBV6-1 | TGTGCCAGCAGTCCTGACATCGGGAACACTGAAGCTTTCTTT | CASSPDIGNTEAFF
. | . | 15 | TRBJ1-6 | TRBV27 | TGTGCCAGCAGTCACAGGGCAAGCTATAATTCACCCCTCCACTTT | CASSHRASYNSPLHF
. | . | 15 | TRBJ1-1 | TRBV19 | TGTGCCAGTAGTATAGGGAGGTCGATCGGCACTGAAGCTTTCTTT | CASSIGRSIGTEAFF
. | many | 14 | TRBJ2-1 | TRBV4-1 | TGCGCCAGCAGAGGCGGTGGCTCCTACAATGAGCAGTTCTTC | CASRGGGSYNEQFF
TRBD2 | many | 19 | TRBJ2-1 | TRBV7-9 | TGTGCCAGCAGCTATCCTCATAGCGGGAGTCACCAGTCGTTGGATGAGCAGTTCTTC | CASSYPHSGSHQSLDEQFF
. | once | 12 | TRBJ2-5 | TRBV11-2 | TGTGCCAGCAGCCCCGCACAGGAGACCCAGTACTTC | CASSPAQETQYF
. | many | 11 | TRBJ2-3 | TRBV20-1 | TGCAGTGTCGTCAAGCTAGATACGCAGTATTTT | CSVVKLDTQYF
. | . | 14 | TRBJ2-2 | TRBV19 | TGTGCCAGCACCCGGACACCGAACACCGGGGAGCTGTTTTTT | CASTRTPNTGELFF
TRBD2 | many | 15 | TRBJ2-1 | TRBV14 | TGTGCCAGCAGCCAAGATGGCACTAGCGGGAGGGTCCCTAACTTC | CASSQDGTSGRVPNF
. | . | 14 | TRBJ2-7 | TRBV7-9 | TGTGCCAGCAGCTTAGCCCCCAGCGTAGAAGAGCAGTACTTC | CASSLAPSVEEQYF
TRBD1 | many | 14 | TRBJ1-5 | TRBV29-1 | TGCAGCGTGCTCTCAGGGGGCGCGGGGCAGCCCCAGCATTTT | CSVLSGGAGQPQHF
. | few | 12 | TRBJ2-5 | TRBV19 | TGTGCCAGTAGTCACCGTACCGAGACCCAGTACTTC | CASSHRTETQYF